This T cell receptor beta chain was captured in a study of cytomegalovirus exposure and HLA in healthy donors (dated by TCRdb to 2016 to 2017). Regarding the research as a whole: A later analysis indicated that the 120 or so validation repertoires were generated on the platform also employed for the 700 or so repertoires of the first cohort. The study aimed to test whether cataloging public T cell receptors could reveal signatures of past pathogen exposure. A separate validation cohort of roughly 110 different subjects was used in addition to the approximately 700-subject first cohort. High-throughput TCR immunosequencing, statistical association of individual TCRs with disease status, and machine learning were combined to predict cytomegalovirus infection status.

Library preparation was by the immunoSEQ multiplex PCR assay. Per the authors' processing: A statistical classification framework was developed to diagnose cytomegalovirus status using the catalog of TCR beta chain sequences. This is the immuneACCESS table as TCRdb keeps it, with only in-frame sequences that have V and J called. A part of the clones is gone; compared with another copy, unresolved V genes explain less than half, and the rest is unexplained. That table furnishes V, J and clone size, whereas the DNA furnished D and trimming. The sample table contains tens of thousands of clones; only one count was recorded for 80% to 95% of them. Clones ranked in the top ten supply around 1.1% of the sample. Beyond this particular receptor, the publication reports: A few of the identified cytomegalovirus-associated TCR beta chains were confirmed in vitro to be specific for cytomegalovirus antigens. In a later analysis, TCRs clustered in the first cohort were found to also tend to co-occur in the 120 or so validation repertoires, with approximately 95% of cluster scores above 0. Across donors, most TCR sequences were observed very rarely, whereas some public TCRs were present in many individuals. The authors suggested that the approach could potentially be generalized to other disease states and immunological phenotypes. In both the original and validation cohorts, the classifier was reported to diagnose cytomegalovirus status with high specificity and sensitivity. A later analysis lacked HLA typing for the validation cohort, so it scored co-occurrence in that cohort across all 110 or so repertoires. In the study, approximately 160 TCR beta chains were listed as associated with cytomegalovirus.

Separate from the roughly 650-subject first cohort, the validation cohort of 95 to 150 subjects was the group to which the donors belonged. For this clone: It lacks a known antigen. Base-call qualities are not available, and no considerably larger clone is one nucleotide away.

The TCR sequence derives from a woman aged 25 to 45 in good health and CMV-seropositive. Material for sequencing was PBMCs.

The CDR3 region: CASSTTGGRGYGYTF. The nucleotides read TGTGCCAGCAGTACCACAGGGGGCAGAGGCTATGGCTACACCTTC. This chain joins TRBV6-6 to TRBJ1-2; 9 middle bases align to TRBD1. The CDR3 runs 15 amino acids, cysteine and phenylalanine included. CDR3 DNA is the only sequence kept; it has 45 bases, read in frame from the first base. The germline V gene (reference sequence) gives CDR1 as MNHNY and CDR2 as SVGAGI. The germline V and J ends show losses of 5 bases and 4 bases respectively, and no gene match explains 8 bases of the junction.